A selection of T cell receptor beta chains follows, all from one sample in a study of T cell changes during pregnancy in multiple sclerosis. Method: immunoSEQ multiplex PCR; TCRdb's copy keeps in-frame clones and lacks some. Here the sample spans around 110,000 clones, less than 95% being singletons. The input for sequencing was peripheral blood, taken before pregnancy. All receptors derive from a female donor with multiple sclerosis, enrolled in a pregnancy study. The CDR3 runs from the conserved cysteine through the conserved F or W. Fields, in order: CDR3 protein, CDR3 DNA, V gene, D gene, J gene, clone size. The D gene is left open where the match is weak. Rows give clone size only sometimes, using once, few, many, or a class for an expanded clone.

CAISGGQGYEQFF	TGTGCCATCAGTGGGGGACAGGGATATGAGCAGTTCTTC	TRBV10-3	TRBD1	TRBJ2-1	-
CASSLAGTGNQETQYF	TGTGCCAGCAGCTTAGCCGGGACAGGGAACCAAGAGACCCAGTACTTC	TRBV7-9	TRBD1	TRBJ2-5	-
CASTITGGDWYGYTF	TGTGCCAGCACTATAACAGGGGGCGATTGGTATGGCTACACCTTC	TRBV6-6	TRBD1	TRBJ1-2	few
CAISAAGGGYNEQFF	TGTGCCATCAGTGCCGCGGGAGGTGGGTACAATGAGCAGTTCTTC	TRBV10-3	TRBD2	TRBJ2-1	-
CASSPRRGLLAGAPGELFF	TGTGCCAGCTCACCACGGAGGGGCCTACTAGCGGGAGCACCCGGGGAGCTGTTTTTT	TRBV18	TRBD2	TRBJ2-2	-
CASSFQALYNEQFF	TGTGCCAGCAGCTTTCAGGCCCTGTACAATGAGCAGTTCTTC	TRBV7-2	-	TRBJ2-1	-
CASSLVTSSGANVLTF	TGCGCCAGCAGCTTGGTTACTAGCTCTGGGGCCAACGTCCTGACTTTC	TRBV5-1	-	TRBJ2-6	-
CASSPPGQGNSPLHF	TGTGCCAGCAGCCCCCCCGGACAGGGAAATTCACCCCTCCACTTT	TRBV7-9	TRBD1	TRBJ1-6	-
CSVEEKGISYEQYF	TGCAGCGTTGAAGAGAAGGGGATTTCCTACGAGCAGTACTTC	TRBV29-1	-	TRBJ2-7	-
CASSVSGGADTQYF	TGTGCCAGCAGCGTTAGCGGGGGTGCGGATACGCAGTATTTT	TRBV9	TRBD2	TRBJ2-3	-
CASVAGYGYTF	TGTGCCAGCGTAGCTGGCTATGGCTACACCTTC	TRBV5-8	-	TRBJ1-2	-
CASSRRTPLVNEQFF	TGTGCCAGCAGCCGTCGGACTCCCCTCGTCAATGAGCAGTTCTTC	TRBV5-6	-	TRBJ2-1	-
CASSLGGSSYEQYF	TGTGCCAGCAGCTTAGGAGGGAGCTCCTACGAGCAGTACTTC	TRBV5-4	-	TRBJ2-7	-
CASSQPIAGGTNEQFF	TGTGCCAGCAGCCAACCTATAGCGGGAGGAACGAATGAGCAGTTCTTC	TRBV4-2	TRBD2	TRBJ2-1	-
CASSLKTGSIAKNIQYF	TGTGCCAGCAGCTTGAAGACAGGGTCAATAGCCAAAAACATTCAGTACTTC	TRBV5-8	TRBD1	TRBJ2-4	-
CASSQYNGIRDTQYF	TGTGCCAGCAGCCAATATAACGGGATAAGAGATACGCAGTATTTT	TRBV4-2	-	TRBJ2-3	-
CASSQYRDRVNQPQHF	TGCGCCAGCAGTCAATACCGGGACAGGGTCAATCAGCCCCAGCATTTT	TRBV23-1	TRBD1	TRBJ1-5	-
CAWKYGSNSYEQYF	TGTGCCTGGAAATATGGCAGTAACTCCTACGAGCAGTACTTC	TRBV30	-	TRBJ2-7	-
CASSSLGQTNTEAFF	TGTGCCAGCAGCTCACTTGGACAGACGAACACTGAAGCTTTCTTT	TRBV5-1	-	TRBJ1-1	-
CASSLHRSPLHF	TGTGCCAGTAGCCTCCACAGGTCACCCCTCCACTTT	TRBV19	-	TRBJ1-6	-
CASSLDRVGDTQYF	TGTGCCAGCAGCCTTGATCGGGTCGGGGATACGCAGTATTTT	TRBV5-6	-	TRBJ2-3	-
CASSSPMETNEKLFF	TGTGCCAGCAGTTCCCCGATGGAGACTAATGAAAAACTGTTTTTT	TRBV28	-	TRBJ1-4	-
CASSLEWQNTEAFF	TGTGCCAGCAGCTTAGAATGGCAGAACACTGAAGCTTTCTTT	TRBV11-2	-	TRBJ1-1	-
CASSPMTSGMGEQYF	TGTGCCAGCAGTCCCATGACTAGCGGGATGGGGGAGCAGTACTTC	TRBV6-5	TRBD2	TRBJ2-7	-
CASRTGGAGTGELFF	TGTGCCAGCAGGACAGGGGGCGCGGGCACCGGGGAGCTGTTTTTT	TRBV6-1	TRBD1	TRBJ2-2	-
CASGVLGGYNEQFF	TGTGCCAGCGGGGTTTTAGGGGGCTACAATGAGCAGTTCTTC	TRBV13	-	TRBJ2-1	-
CASSFRVGEKLFF	TGTGCCAGCAGCTTCAGGGTTGGAGAAAAACTGTTTTTT	TRBV7-7	-	TRBJ1-4	-
CASSRSGNTEAFF	TGTGCCAGCTCACGTTCCGGGAACACTGAAGCTTTCTTT	TRBV18	-	TRBJ1-1	few
CASSDQGAGGAEAFF	TGTGCCAGCAGTGATCAGGGGGCCGGAGGCGCTGAAGCTTTCTTT	TRBV27	TRBD1	TRBJ1-1	-
CASSQRESYEQYF	TGCGCCAGCAGCCAGAGGGAATCCTACGAGCAGTACTTC	TRBV4-1	-	TRBJ2-7	-
CASGQYNEQFF	TGTGCCAGCGGGCAGTACAATGAGCAGTTCTTC	TRBV28	-	TRBJ2-1	-
CASSLTSGGVGANVLTF	TGTGCCAGCAGCTTAACTAGCGGGGGCGTAGGGGCCAACGTCCTGACTTTC	TRBV9	TRBD2	TRBJ2-6	-
CASSLVAGETQYF	TGTGCCAGCAGCTTAGTGGCAGGAGAGACCCAGTACTTC	TRBV11-3	-	TRBJ2-5	-
CATRDQKTGNLDSPLHF	TGTGCCACCAGGGACCAGAAAACCGGGAATTTGGATTCACCCCTCCACTTT	TRBV15	-	TRBJ1-6	few
CASSIISGSFEQYF	TGCGCCAGCAGCATTATTAGCGGGAGTTTCGAGCAGTACTTC	TRBV5-1	TRBD2	TRBJ2-7	-
CASSPGGGRNEKLFF	TGTGCCAGCAGTCCCGGGGGGGGGCGAAATGAAAAACTGTTTTTT	TRBV2	-	TRBJ1-4	once
CASSYLGTGDERAFF	TGTGCCAGCAGTTACTTAGGAACAGGGGATGAGAGGGCTTTCTTT	TRBV6-5	TRBD1	TRBJ1-1	-
CASSLQGGTQYF	TGTGCCAGCAGTTTACAGGGAGGGACCCAGTACTTC	TRBV27	-	TRBJ2-5	-
CASSYSGQNSNQPQHF	TGTGCCAGCAGTTACTCGGGACAGAATAGCAATCAGCCCCAGCATTTT	TRBV6-6	TRBD1	TRBJ1-5	-
CASSVALQGDTQYF	TGTGCCAGCAGCGTAGCCCTTCAGGGGGATACGCAGTATTTT	TRBV9	-	TRBJ2-3	-
CASSRSTRVRETQYF	TGTGCCAGCAGTCGATCAACTAGGGTCCGGGAGACCCAGTACTTC	TRBV14	-	TRBJ2-5	-
CASSSYARDRGWEQYF	TGTGCCAGCAGTTCGTACGCCCGGGACAGGGGGTGGGAGCAGTACTTC	TRBV27	TRBD1	TRBJ2-7	-
CASSLEGGSYNEQFF	TGTGCCAGCAGCTTAGAGGGAGGATCCTACAATGAGCAGTTCTTC	TRBV7-2	-	TRBJ2-1	few
CAGTTRQGVGPEAFF	TGTGCCGGAACCACCCGACAGGGGGTAGGACCTGAAGCTTTCTTT	TRBV30	TRBD1	TRBJ1-1	-